A single sample is the source of the 24 T cell receptor beta chains below, sequenced in a study of T cell changes during pregnancy in multiple sclerosis. This table comes from immunoSEQ multiplex PCR, and its TCRdb copy is limited to in-frame clones, with some not included. The sample includes about 32,000 clones, 89% of them seen just once. The sample in question was CD8+ T cells from peripheral blood mononuclear cells, obtained in the third trimester of pregnancy. These TCRs come from a female donor with multiple sclerosis, enrolled in a pregnancy study.

This chain links TRBV6-5 with TRBJ2-7; 10 nucleotides agree with TRBD1. V lost 1 base to trimming and J lost 4 bases; unmatched junction nucleotides: 4. In germline, CDR1 is MNHEY, CDR2 SVGAGI. The CDR3 totals 15 residues. CDR3 DNA: TGTGCCAGCAGTTACTTCGGGACAGGGGTTTACGAGCAGTACTTC. Its translation is CASSYFGTGVYEQYF.

This chain joins TRBV27 and TRBJ2-1, with unresolved D. CDR3 length: 15 amino acids. Looked up from germline, CDR1 is MNHEY and CDR2 is SMNVEV (reference sequence). V gave up 4 bases and J gave up 6 bases, with 16 bases separating them. CDR3 DNA sequence: TGTGCCAGCAGTTCATCGGTGGCCTCCCCCAATGAGCAGTTCTTC. Its protein product is CASSSSVASPNEQFF.

This rearrangement joins TRBV27 to TRBJ1-1; D unclear. The CDR3 length is 13 residues. V lost 2 bases, J lost 5 bases, and 9 bases lay in between. Germline-derived CDR1 and CDR2 are MNHEY and SMNVEV (reference sequence). The CDR3 DNA reads TGTGCCAGCAGTTTACGAGGTTTTACTGAAGCTTTCTTT. Protein product: CASSLRGFTEAFF.

This chain links TRBV28 with TRBJ2-7; no clear D. This CDR3 spans 15 amino acids. Looked up from germline, CDR1 is MDHEN and CDR2 is SYDVKM. The ends were cut back, 5 bases at V and 3 bases at J, with 17 bases in the middle. The CDR3 DNA reads as TGTGCCAGCAGTCCTGGCTGGAGCAACCACTACGAGCAGTACTTC. This sequence encodes CASSPGWSNHYEQYF.

This clone was recorded once. The CDR3 DNA sequence: TGTGCCAGCAGTACAGGGAGGGAGAATGGCTACACCTTC. Translated: CASSTGRENGYTF. This chain links TRBV6-5 with TRBJ1-2, with TRBD1 as a possible D gene (6 bases). V dropped 5 bases and J dropped 6 bases, with 13 bases sitting between them. The CDR3 is made up of 13 amino acids. Germline lookup yields CDR1 MNHEY and CDR2 SVGAGI.

Remarks on this clone: The same CDR3 can be traced to other DNA sequences in this sample. The chain has TRBV27 and TRBJ1-1, with 8 bases aligning to TRBD1. This CDR3 has 14 residues. Unmatched junction bases numbered 2, after V lost 5 bases and J lost 0 bases. The V gene's germline CDR1 is MNHEY and CDR2 SMNVEV (reference sequence). CDR3 nucleotide sequence: TGTGCCAGCAGTCCGGGACAGGTGAACACTGAAGCTTTCTTT. It yields the protein CASSPGQVNTEAFF.

V and J are TRBV9 and TRBJ2-1; D may be TRBD2 (5 bases). V lost 0 bases to trimming and J lost 8 bases, with 24 bases between them. In germline, CDR1 is SGDLS, CDR2 YYNGEE. The CDR3 runs 18 residues. As DNA, the CDR3 is TGTGCCAGCAGCGTAGGCGGGCGAATTGGCACTGTATTTGATGAGCAGTTCTTC. Its translation: CASSVGGRIGTVFDEQFF.

The genes are TRBV27 and TRBJ2-3; 8 bases fit TRBD1. This CDR3 comprises 15 residues. Unmatched junction bases numbered 5, after V lost 5 bases and J lost 1 base. Germline V gene lookup returns CDR1 MNHEY and CDR2 SMNVEV (reference sequence). CDR3 protein: CASSPGQGGTDTQYF. The CDR3 nucleotides read TGTGCCAGCAGTCCCGGACAGGGTGGCACAGATACGCAGTATTTT.

DNA for the CDR3: TGTGCCAGCAGCTTAGACCCCGTTGGGGTCCCCGGGGCAGATACGCAGTATTTT. This codes for CASSLDPVGVPGADTQYF. V and J are TRBV7-8 and TRBJ2-3; weak D call: TRBD2 (5 bases). CDR3 length: 18 residues. Trimming shortened V by 1 base and J by 4 bases, and 21 bases separated the two germline ends. Germline V gene lookup returns CDR1 SGHVS and CDR2 FQNEAQ.

The table lists this clone with a count of one. This sequence joins TRBV14 and TRBJ1-1; D gene uncertain. The length of the CDR3 is 13 residues. Deletions cut 4 bases from V and 4 bases from J, with 10 bases between. The V gene's germline CDR1 is SGHDN and CDR2 FVKESK. In DNA, the CDR3 is TGTGCCAGCAGCCTACTGATCGTCACTGAAGCTTTCTTT. Translation: CASSLLIVTEAFF.

This sequence joins TRBV14 and TRBJ2-1; D is undetermined. The CDR3 is made up of 13 amino acids. Germline CDR1 SGHDN, CDR2 FVKESK. Between the trimmed V and J ends, which lost 2 bases and 5 bases, there was a span of 7 bases. The CDR3 region is CASSQRSDNEQFF. CDR3 DNA sequence: TGTGCCAGCAGCCAACGAAGCGACAATGAGCAGTTCTTC.

V is TRBV9 and J is TRBJ2-5, with TRBD2 matching over 13 bases. Germline V gives CDR1 SGDLS, CDR2 YYNGEE. The CDR3 loop spans 15 amino acids. Losses at the gene ends were 3 bases for V and 4 bases for J; bases not matched to a gene: 3. The CDR3 spells CASSAGLAGVETQYF. CDR3 sequence (DNA): TGTGCCAGCAGCGCTGGACTAGCGGGGGTAGAGACCCAGTACTTC.

CDR3 in amino acids: CATSPSGISEQYF. CDR3 in DNA: TGTGCCACCAGCCCCTCCGGGATCTCCGAGCAGTACTTC. The chain combines TRBV15 with TRBJ2-7, with a possible D match to TRBD2 (5 bases). The V and J ends lost 5 bases and 6 bases respectively, with 14 bases between them. The CDR3 contains 13 residues. CDR1 is LNHNV and CDR2 is YYDKDF in the germline V gene (reference sequence).

The CDR3 is CASSTRTTENTGELFF. The CDR3 DNA reads as TGTGCCAGTAGTACCAGGACTACCGAGAACACCGGGGAGCTGTTTTTT. The chain uses TRBV19 and TRBJ2-2, with D possibly being TRBD2 (6 bases). V was clipped by 4 bases and J by 1 base, with 13 bases between them. There are 16 residues in the CDR3. Per germline, CDR1 LNHDA and CDR2 SQIVND (reference sequence).

This chain joins TRBV7-9 and TRBJ2-2; tentative D call: TRBD1 (5 bases). The V gene's germline CDR1 is SEHNR and CDR2 FQNEAQ (reference sequence). The CDR3 is 15 residues long. Trimming shortened V by 4 bases and J by 3 bases, and 12 bases separated the two germline ends. This chain's CDR3 is CASSSREVDTGELFF. CDR3 nucleotides: TGTGCCAGCAGCTCCAGGGAAGTTGACACCGGGGAGCTGTTTTTT. The full variable domain, rest sourced from reference TRBV7-9 and TRBJ2-2, is DTGVSQNPRHKITKRGQNVTFRCDPISEHNRLYWYRQTLGQGPEFLTYFQNEAQLEKSRLLSDRFSAERPKGSFSTLEIQRTEQGDSAMYLCASSSREVDTGELFFGEGSRLTVL.

In its sample, this clone was seen a few times. The V gene is TRBV18, the J gene TRBJ2-7; perhaps TRBD2 as D (6 bases). The CDR3 consists of 13 residues. The ends were cut back, 3 bases at V and 5 bases at J, with 11 bases in the middle. Germline values: CDR1 KGHSH, CDR2 LQKENI. In DNA, the CDR3 is TGTGCCAGCTCACCTCTCGGGGGTGACGAGCAGTACTTC. Translation: CASSPLGGDEQYF. The full variable domain, completed using reference TRBV18 and TRBJ2-7, is NAGVMQNPRHLVRRRGQEARLRCSPMKGHSHVYWYRQLPEEGLKFMVYLQKENIIDESGMPKERFSAEFPKEGPSILRIQQVVRGDSAAYFCASSPLGGDEQYFGPGTRLTVT.

CDR3 nucleotide sequence: TGTGCCAGCAGCCCCCGGGACAGTCGCACAGATACGCAGTATTTT. The encoded protein is CASSPRDSRTDTQYF. The rearrangement uses TRBV27 and TRBJ2-3; 7 bases line up with TRBD1. Germline CDR1 and CDR2: MNHEY and SMNVEV (reference sequence). The CDR3 sequence is 15 residues long. Losses at the gene ends were 6 bases for V and 1 base for J; bases not matched to a gene: 7.

This chain connects TRBV27 to TRBJ2-2; 9 nucleotides match TRBD2. The CDR3 is made up of 16 amino acids. The V segment lost 3 bases and the J segment 6 bases; nucleotides outside the gene matches: 8. The germline gives CDR1 MNHEY, CDR2 SMNVEV (reference sequence). The CDR3 sequence is CASSFGPSGMAGELFF. The CDR3 coding sequence is TGTGCCAGCAGTTTCGGCCCTAGCGGGATGGCCGGGGAGCTGTTTTTT.

The chain employs TRBV5-1 and TRBJ1-4; D is perhaps TRBD1 (5 bases). The CDR3 is 16 amino acids. Germline CDR1 and CDR2: SGHRS and YFSETQ. Trimming removed 4 bases at V and 4 bases at J, with 17 bases between. The chain's CDR3 is CASSTGEGSGNEKLFF. DNA for the CDR3: TGCGCCAGCAGCACCGGGGAGGGGTCCGGTAATGAAAAACTGTTTTTT.

The V gene is TRBV7-2, the J gene TRBJ1-1; TRBD1 is a possible D gene (5 bases). Germline loops: CDR1 SGHTA, CDR2 FQGNSA. V dropped 1 base and J dropped 4 bases, with 19 bases sitting between them. This CDR3 region has 17 residues. CDR3 region: CASSLGGRASVVTEAFF. The CDR3 DNA is TGTGCCAGCAGCTTAGGGGGGAGGGCGTCCGTGGTCACTGAAGCTTTCTTT.

V is TRBV5-1 and J is TRBJ2-3, with 9 bases aligning to TRBD2. The CDR3 spans 16 residues. V gave up 7 bases and J gave up 2 bases; unmatched junction bases: 11. The germline V gene encodes CDR1 SGHRS and CDR2 YFSETQ. The CDR3 DNA follows: TGCGCCAGCTCCCCGGGGGCGGGAGGGAACACAGATACGCAGTATTTT. This codes for CASSPGAGGNTDTQYF. The whole variable domain, remainder taken from reference TRBV5-1 and TRBJ2-3, is KAGVTQTPRYLIKTRGQQVTLSCSPISGHRSVSWYQQTPGQGLQFLFEYFSETQRNKGNFPGRFSGRQFSNSRSEMNVSTLELGDSALYLCASSPGAGGNTDTQYFGPGTRLTVL.

The chain has TRBV6-5 and TRBJ2-7; 10 bases are a match to TRBD1. V shed 6 bases and J 5 bases; nucleotides not matched to a gene: 10. The CDR3 length is 15 residues. The germline V gene encodes CDR1 MNHEY and CDR2 SVGAGI. The CDR3 DNA reads TGTGCCAGCAGGGCCCGGGGACAGGGGATCAACGAGCAGTACTTC. Residues: CASRARGQGINEQYF.

This clone was detected only once. This chain links TRBV28 with TRBJ1-1, with no clear D. The CDR3 contains 13 residues. Germline V gene data show CDR1 as MDHEN and CDR2 as SYDVKM. The V gene lost 2 bases and the J gene lost 4 bases, with 8 bases spanning the gap. The CDR3: CASSLTFSTEAFF. DNA of the CDR3: TGTGCCAGCAGTTTAACGTTTAGCACTGAAGCTTTCTTT. Variable domain in full (rest from reference TRBV28 and TRBJ1-1): DVKVTQSSRYLVKRTGEKVFLECVQDMDHENMFWYRQDPGLGLRLIYFSYDVKMKEKGDIPEGYSVSREKKERFSLILESASTNQTSMYLCASSLTFSTEAFFGQGTRLTVV.

The gene calls are TRBV29-1 and TRBJ2-1; TRBD2 aligns across 13 bases. The CDR3 covers 15 residues. The germline V gene encodes CDR1 SQVTM and CDR2 ANQGSEA. The V gene end was trimmed by 2 bases and the J gene end by 4 bases; junction bases not matched to a gene: 2. CDR3 in amino acids: CSVERTSGGYNEQFF. The CDR3 DNA reads TGCAGCGTTGAAAGGACTAGCGGGGGTTACAATGAGCAGTTCTTC.